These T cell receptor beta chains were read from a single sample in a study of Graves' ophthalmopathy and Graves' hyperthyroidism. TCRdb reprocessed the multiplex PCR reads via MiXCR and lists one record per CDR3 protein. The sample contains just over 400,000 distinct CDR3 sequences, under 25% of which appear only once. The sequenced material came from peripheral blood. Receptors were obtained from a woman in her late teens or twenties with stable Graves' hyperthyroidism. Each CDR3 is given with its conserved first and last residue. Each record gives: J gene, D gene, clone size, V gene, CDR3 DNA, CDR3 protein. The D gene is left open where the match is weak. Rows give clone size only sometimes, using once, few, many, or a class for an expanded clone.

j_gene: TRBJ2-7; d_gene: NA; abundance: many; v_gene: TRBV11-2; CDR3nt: TGTGCCAGCAGCTTAGGACCCCTCGTCCAAAACGAGCAGTACTTC; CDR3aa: CASSLGPLVQNEQYF
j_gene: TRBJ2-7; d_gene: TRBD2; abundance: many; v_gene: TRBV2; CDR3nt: TGTGCCAGCAGCCAAGGACTAGCGGGATTGGACGAGCAGTACTTC; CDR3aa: CASSQGLAGLDEQYF
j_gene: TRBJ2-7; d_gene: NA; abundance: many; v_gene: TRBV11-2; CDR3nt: TGTGCCAGCAGGACACTCCGGCAATCCCACTACGAGCAGTACTTC; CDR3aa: CASRTLRQSHYEQYF
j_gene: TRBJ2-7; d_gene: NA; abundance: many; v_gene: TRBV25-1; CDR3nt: TGTGCCAGCAGTGGCTCGACTACTTCCACCTACGAGCAGTACTTC; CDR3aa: CASSGSTTSTYEQYF
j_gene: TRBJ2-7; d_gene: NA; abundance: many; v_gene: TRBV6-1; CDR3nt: TGTGCCAGCAGGGGGGTCCCCTACGAGCAGTACTTC; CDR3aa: CASRGVPYEQYF
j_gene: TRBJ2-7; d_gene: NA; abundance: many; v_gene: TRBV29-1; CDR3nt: TGCAGCGTTCAACAGGGAACCTACGAGCAGTACTTC; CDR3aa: CSVQQGTYEQYF
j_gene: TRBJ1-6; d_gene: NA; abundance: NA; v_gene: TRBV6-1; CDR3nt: TGTGCCAGCAGTCGCTCCCGGGAAGTTAATTCACCCCTCCACTTT; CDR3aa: CASSRSREVNSPLHF
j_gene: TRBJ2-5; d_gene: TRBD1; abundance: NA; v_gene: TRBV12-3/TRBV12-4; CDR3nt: TGTGCCAGCAGTCCAACTTTAGGAGGACAGGGAGAGACCCAGTACTTC; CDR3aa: CASSPTLGGQGETQYF
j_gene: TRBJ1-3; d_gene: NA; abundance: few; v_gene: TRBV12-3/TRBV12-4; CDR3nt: TGTGCCACCCAAACGTGGGGTTCTGGAAACACCATATATTTT; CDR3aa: CATQTWGSGNTIYF
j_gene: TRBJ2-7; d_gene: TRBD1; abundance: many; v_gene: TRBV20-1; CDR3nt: TGCAGTGCCCAGGACAGGCGCTCCTACGAGCAGTACTTC; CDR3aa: CSAQDRRSYEQYF
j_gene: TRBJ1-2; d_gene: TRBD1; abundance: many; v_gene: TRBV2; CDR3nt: TGTGCCAGCATCGCCGACAGGGTGGGCGGCTACACCTTC; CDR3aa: CASIADRVGGYTF
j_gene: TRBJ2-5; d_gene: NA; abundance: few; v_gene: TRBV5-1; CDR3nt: TGCGCCAGCAGCTTGGGACGGACTAAAGAGACCCAGTACTTC; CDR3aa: CASSLGRTKETQYF
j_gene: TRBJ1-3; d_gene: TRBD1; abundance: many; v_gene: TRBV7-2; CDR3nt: TGTGCCAGCAGCCTCAGGGGGCACTCTGGAAACACCATATATTTT; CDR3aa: CASSLRGHSGNTIYF
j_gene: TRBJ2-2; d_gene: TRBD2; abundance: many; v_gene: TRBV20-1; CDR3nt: TGCAGTGCTCCCGGGACTACCAACACCGGGGAGCTGTTTTTT; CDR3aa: CSAPGTTNTGELFF
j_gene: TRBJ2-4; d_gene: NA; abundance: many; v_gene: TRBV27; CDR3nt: TGTGCCAGCAGTTTCTGGGACGGAGCCAAAAACATTCAGTACTTC; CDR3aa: CASSFWDGAKNIQYF
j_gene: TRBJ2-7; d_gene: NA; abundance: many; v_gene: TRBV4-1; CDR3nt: TGCGCCAGCCGAACCGGCCTGGGACAAAGCTCCTACGAGCAGTACTTC; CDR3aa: CASRTGLGQSSYEQYF
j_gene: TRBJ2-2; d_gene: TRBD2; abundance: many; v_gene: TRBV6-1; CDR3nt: TGTGCCAGTCGTAAAATGACTAGCGGGATTGAGGAGCTGTTTTTT; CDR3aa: CASRKMTSGIEELFF
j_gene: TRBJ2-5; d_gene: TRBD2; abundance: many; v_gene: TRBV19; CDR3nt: TGTGCCAGTAAGGGACTAGCGGGGCAAGAGACCCAGTACTTC; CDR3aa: CASKGLAGQETQYF
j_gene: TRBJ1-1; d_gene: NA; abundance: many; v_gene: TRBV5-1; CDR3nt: TGCGCCAGCAGCGCCAGGGTAAACACTGAAGCTTTCTTT; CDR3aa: CASSARVNTEAFF
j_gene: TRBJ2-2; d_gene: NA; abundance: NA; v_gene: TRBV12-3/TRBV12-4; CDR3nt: TGTGCCAGCAGTTACTCAGGTGGCGGGGAGCTGTTTTTT; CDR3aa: CASSYSGGGELFF
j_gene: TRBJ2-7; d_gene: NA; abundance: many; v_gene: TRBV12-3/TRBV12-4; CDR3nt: TGTGCCAGCAGTTGGGTCCCAAGGTCCTACGAGCAGTACTTC; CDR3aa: CASSWVPRSYEQYF
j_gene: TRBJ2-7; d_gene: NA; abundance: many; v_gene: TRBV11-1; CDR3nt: TGTGCCAGCAGCCAACGCAGGGGAGGACTCTACGAGCAGTACTTC; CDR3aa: CASSQRRGGLYEQYF
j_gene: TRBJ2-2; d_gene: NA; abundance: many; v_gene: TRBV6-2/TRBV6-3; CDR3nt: TGTGCCAGCAGTTTCCCAGGGCTGACCGGGGAGCTGTTTTTT; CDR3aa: CASSFPGLTGELFF
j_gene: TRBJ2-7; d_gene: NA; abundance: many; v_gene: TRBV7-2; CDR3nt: TGTGCCAGCAGCTTAGTGTTAGGCTACGAGCAGTACTTC; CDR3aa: CASSLVLGYEQYF
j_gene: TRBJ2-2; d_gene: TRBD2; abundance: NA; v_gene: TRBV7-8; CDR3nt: TGTGCCAGCAGCATTAAGGGACTAGACTTTGCGAACACCGGGGAGCTGTTTTTT; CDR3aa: CASSIKGLDFANTGELFF
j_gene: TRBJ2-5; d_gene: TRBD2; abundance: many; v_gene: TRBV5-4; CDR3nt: TGTGCCAGCAGCTTTCCTAGCGGGGACCAAGAGACCCAGTACTTC; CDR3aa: CASSFPSGDQETQYF
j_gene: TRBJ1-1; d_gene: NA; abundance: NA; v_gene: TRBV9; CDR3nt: TGTGCCAGCAGCGTAGCCCTAGACACTGAAGCTTTCTTT; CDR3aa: CASSVALDTEAFF
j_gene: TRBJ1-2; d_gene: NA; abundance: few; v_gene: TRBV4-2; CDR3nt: TGTGCCAGCAGCCCAGCAGCAGGCCGTAATGGTTACACCTTC; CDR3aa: CASSPAAGRNGYTF
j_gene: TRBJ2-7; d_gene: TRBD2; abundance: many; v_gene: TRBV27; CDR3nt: TGTGCCAGCAGCAAAACTAGCGGGAGATACGAGCAGTACTTC; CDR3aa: CASSKTSGRYEQYF
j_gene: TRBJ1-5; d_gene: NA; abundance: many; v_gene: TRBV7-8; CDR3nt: TGTGCCAGCAGCCCGTCGAGGGGAGGGGGCAATCAGCCCCAGCATTTT; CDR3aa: CASSPSRGGGNQPQHF
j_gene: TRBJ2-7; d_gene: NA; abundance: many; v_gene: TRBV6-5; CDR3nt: TGTGCCAGCAGCCGGACAAACTACGAGCAGTACTTC; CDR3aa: CASSRTNYEQYF
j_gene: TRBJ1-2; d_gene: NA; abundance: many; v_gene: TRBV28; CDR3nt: TGTGCCAGCAGTCTGCCGGGACGGGGTCTCTATGGCTACACCTTC; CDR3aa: CASSLPGRGLYGYTF
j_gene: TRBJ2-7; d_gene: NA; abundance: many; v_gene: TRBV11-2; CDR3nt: TGTGCCAGCAGCTTAGAACTTTACAGCTCCTACGAGCAGTACTTC; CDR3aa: CASSLELYSSYEQYF
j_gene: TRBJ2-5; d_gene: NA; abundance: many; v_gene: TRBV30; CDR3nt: TGTGCCTGGAGTGTGGGGCAGCAAGAGACCCAGTACTTC; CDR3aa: CAWSVGQQETQYF
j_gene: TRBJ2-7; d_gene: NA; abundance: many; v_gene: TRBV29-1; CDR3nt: TGCAGCGTAGCAACCGGGACGGGATACGAGCAGTACTTC; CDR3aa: CSVATGTGYEQYF
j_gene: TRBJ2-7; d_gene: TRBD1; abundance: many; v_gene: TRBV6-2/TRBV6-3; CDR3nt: TGTGCCAGCAGTTCCCGCAGGGGGAGCTACGAGCAGTACTTC; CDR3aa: CASSSRRGSYEQYF
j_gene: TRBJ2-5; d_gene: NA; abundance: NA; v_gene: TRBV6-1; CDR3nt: TGTGCCAGCAAAATTATTTCGGGGTCAAATCAAGAGACCCAGTACTTC; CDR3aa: CASKIISGSNQETQYF
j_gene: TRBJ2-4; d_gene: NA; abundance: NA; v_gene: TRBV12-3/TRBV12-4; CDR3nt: TGTGCCAGCACCTTCTACGGTGCAGAACTAGCCAAAAACATTCAGTACTTC; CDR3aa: CASTFYGAELAKNIQYF
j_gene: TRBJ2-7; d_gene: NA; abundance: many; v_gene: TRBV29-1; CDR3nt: TGCAGCGTTACGAAAGCGACCTACGAGCAGTACTTC; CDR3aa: CSVTKATYEQYF
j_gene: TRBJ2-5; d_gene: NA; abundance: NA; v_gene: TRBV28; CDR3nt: TGTGCCAGCAGTTTGGGCGGGGAGGTTGAGACCCAGTACTTC; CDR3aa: CASSLGGEVETQYF
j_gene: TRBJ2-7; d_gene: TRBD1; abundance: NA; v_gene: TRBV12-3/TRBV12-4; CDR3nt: TGTGCCAGCAGTTTAGATCTTAGGACAGGGACCTCCTACGAGCAGTACTTC; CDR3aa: CASSLDLRTGTSYEQYF
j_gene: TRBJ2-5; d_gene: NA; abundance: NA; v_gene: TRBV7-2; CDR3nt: TGTGCCAGCAGCCACAGCGGCACCAACCTTGGGGAGACCCAGTACTTC; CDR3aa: CASSHSGTNLGETQYF
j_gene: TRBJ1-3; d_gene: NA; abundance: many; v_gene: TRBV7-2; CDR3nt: TGTGCCAGCAGCTTCGGGACTGCCGGAAACACCATATATTTT; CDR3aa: CASSFGTAGNTIYF
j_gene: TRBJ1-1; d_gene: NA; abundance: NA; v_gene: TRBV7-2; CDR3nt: TGTGCCAGCAGCTCACAGGGATTAGCGACTGAAGCTTTCTTT; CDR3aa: CASSSQGLATEAFF
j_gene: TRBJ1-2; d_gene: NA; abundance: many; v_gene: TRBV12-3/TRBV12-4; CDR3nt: TGTGCCAGCAGTCCCGGGGTTTCCTATGGCTACACCTTC; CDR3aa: CASSPGVSYGYTF
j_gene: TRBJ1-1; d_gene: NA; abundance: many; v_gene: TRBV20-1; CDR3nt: TGCAGTGTTAGACGGGGGATTAACACTGAAGCTTTCTTT; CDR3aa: CSVRRGINTEAFF
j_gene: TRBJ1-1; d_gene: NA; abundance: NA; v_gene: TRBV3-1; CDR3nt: TGTGCCAGCAGCCAATTGATGGGCACTGAAGCTTTCTTT; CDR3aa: CASSQLMGTEAFF